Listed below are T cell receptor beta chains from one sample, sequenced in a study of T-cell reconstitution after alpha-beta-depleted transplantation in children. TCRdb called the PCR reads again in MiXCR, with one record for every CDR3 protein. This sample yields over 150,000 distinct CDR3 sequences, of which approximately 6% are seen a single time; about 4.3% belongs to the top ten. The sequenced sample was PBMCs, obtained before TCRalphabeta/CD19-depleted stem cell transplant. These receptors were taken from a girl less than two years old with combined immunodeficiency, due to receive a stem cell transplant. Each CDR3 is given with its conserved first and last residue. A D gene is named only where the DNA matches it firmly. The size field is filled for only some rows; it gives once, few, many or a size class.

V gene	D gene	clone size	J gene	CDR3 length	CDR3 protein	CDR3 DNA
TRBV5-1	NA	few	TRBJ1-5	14	CASSPTGMGQPQHF	TGCGCCAGCAGCCCTACAGGGATGGGGCAGCCCCAGCATTTT
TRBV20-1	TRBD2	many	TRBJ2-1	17	CSARDFGASGGYNEQFF	TGCAGTGCTAGAGATTTTGGGGCTAGCGGGGGTTACAATGAGCAGTTCTTC
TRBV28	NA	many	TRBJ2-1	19	CASSLVFDAGTSSYNEQFF	TGTGCCAGCAGTTTAGTTTTTGATGCGGGAACAAGCTCCTACAATGAGCAGTTCTTC
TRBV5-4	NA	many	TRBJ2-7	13	CASSLKGFYEQYF	TGTGCCAGCAGCTTAAAGGGTTTCTACGAGCAGTACTTC
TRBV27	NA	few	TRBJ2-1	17	CASSLSGKGLPNNEQFF	TGTGCCAGCAGTTTATCAGGGAAGGGGTTACCTAACAATGAGCAGTTCTTC
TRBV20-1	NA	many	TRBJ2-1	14	CSASLTQDSFRQFF	TGCAGTGCTAGCTTGACCCAGGACAGTTTTCGGCAGTTCTTC
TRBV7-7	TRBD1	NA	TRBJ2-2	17	CASSNPGTGINTGELFF	TGTGCCAGCAGCAACCCGGGGACAGGGATAAACACCGGGGAGCTGTTTTTT
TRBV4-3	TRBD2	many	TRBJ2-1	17	CASSQYRVAGGPHEQFF	TGCGCCAGCAGCCAATACCGGGTAGCGGGAGGGCCGCATGAGCAGTTCTTC
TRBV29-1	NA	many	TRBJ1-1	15	CSVVGTTGPNTEAFF	TGCAGCGTTGTAGGAACGACAGGACCGAACACTGAAGCTTTCTTT
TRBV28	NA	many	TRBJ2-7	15	CASSPWDGPTYEQYF	TGTGCCAGCAGTCCTTGGGACGGTCCGACCTACGAGCAGTACTTC
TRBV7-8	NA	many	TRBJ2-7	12	CASSQSSGEQYF	TGTGCCAGCAGCCAGTCCTCGGGGGAGCAGTACTTC
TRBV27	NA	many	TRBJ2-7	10	CAQGRHEQYF	TGTGCCCAGGGGAGGCACGAGCAGTACTTC
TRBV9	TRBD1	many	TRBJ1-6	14	CASSVGTGVTPLHF	TGTGCCAGCAGCGTAGGGACAGGGGTTACACCCCTCCACTTT
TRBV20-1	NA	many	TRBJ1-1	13	CSARRIENTEAFF	TGCAGTGCTAGGCGAATAGAAAACACTGAAGCTTTCTTT
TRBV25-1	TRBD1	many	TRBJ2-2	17	CASSEYFGTVNTGELFF	TGTGCCAGCAGTGAATACTTTGGGACAGTGAACACCGGGGAGCTGTTTTTT
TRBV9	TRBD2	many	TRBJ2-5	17	CASSEIPLAGSEETQYF	TGTGCCAGCAGTGAGATACCTTTAGCGGGATCGGAAGAGACCCAGTACTTC
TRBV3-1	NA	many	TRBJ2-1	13	CASSQGGVQEQFF	TGTGCCAGCAGCCAGGGCGGGGTACAAGAGCAGTTCTTC
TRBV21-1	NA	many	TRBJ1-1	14	CASSNHSRGTEAFF	TGTGCCAGCAGCAACCACAGCAGGGGCACTGAAGCTTTCTTT
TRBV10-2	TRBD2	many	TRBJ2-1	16	CASSEFLPGLGNEQFF	TGCGCCAGCAGTGAGTTCCTTCCGGGACTAGGGAATGAGCAGTTCTTC
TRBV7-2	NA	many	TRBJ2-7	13	CASTRPGGGEQYF	TGTGCCAGCACCCGCCCTGGCGGTGGCGAGCAGTACTTC
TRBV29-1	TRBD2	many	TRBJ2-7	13	CSVALAGEYEQYF	TGCAGCGTTGCACTAGCGGGAGAATACGAGCAGTACTTC
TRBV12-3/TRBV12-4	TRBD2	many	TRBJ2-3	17	CASIPIGQRGRGDTQYF	TGTGCCAGCATACCCATCGGCCAACGCGGGAGAGGGGATACGCAGTATTTT
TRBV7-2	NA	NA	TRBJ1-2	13	CASIPGTSSGYTF	TGTGCCAGCATCCCCGGGACAAGTAGTGGCTACACCTTC
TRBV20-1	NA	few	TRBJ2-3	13	CSASSGATDTQYF	TGCAGTGCTAGTTCGGGGGCCACAGATACGCAGTATTTT
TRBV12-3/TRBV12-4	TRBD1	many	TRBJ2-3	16	CASSYAGTGLGDTQYF	TGTGCCAGCAGTTACGCCGGGACAGGATTGGGAGATACGCAGTATTTT
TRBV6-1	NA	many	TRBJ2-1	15	CASRSGGSSYNEQFF	TGTGCCAGCAGGAGCGGAGGGAGCTCCTACAATGAGCAGTTCTTC
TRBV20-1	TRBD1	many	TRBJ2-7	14	CSAPTTGGPYEQYF	TGCAGTGCCCCCACCACAGGGGGACCCTACGAGCAGTACTTC
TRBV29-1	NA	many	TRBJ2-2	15	CSVDPSGTNTGELFF	TGCAGCGTTGACCCAAGCGGGACAAACACCGGGGAGCTGTTTTTT
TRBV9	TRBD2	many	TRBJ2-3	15	CASSVFSGGTDTQYF	TGTGCCAGCAGCGTCTTTAGCGGGGGTACAGATACGCAGTATTTT
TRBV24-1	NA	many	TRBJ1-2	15	CATSAGRDSLYGYTF	TGTGCCACCAGTGCCGGACGAGACAGCTTGTATGGCTACACCTTC
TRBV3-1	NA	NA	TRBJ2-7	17	CASSQVGLVAGWYEQYF	TGTGCCAGCAGCCAAGTAGGGTTGGTGGCAGGGTGGTACGAGCAGTACTTC
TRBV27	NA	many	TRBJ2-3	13	CASSFDRYNTQYF	TGTGCCAGCAGTTTCGACAGGTACAATACGCAGTATTTT
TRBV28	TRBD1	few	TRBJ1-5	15	CASSFYTGGYQPQHF	TGTGCCAGCAGTTTCTATACAGGGGGCTATCAGCCCCAGCATTTT
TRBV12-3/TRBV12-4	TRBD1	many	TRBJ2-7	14	CASSTGTGFYEQYF	TGTGCCAGCAGTACCGGGACAGGGTTCTACGAGCAGTACTTC
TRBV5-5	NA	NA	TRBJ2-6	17	CASSLRTVHSGANVLTF	TGTGCCAGCAGCTTGCGGACAGTCCACTCTGGGGCCAACGTCCTGACTTTC
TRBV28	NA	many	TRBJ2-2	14	CASSWTASTGELFF	TGTGCCAGCAGTTGGACTGCCTCAACCGGGGAGCTGTTTTTT
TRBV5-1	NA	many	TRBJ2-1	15	CASSLAGQTRNEQFF	TGCGCCAGCAGCTTGGCCGGACAGACCCGCAATGAGCAGTTCTTC
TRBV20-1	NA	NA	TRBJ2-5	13	CSARGIGGETQYF	TGCAGTGCTAGAGGGATTGGTGGTGAGACCCAGTACTTC
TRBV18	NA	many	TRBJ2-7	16	CASSPIWQGPGYEQYF	TGTGCCAGCTCACCAATTTGGCAGGGCCCCGGCTACGAGCAGTACTTC
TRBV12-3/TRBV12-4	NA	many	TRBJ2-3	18	CASSLVFPAGLDRDTQYF	TGTGCCAGCAGTTTAGTCTTTCCGGCGGGCCTGGATCGAGATACGCAGTATTTT
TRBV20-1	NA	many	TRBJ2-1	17	CSARDFVADSSYNEQFF	TGCAGTGCTAGAGATTTTGTTGCCGATAGCTCCTACAATGAGCAGTTCTTC
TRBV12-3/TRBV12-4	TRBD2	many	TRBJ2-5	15	CASSFWLAGRETQYF	TGTGCCAGCAGTTTTTGGCTAGCGGGACGCGAGACCCAGTACTTC
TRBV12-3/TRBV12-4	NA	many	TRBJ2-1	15	CASSFQGLRNNEQFF	TGTGCCAGCAGTTTTCAGGGGCTACGAAACAATGAGCAGTTCTTC
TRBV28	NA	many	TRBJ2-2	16	CASKKSGISLTGELFF	TGTGCCAGCAAAAAGTCTGGGATTTCGCTCACCGGGGAGCTGTTTTTT
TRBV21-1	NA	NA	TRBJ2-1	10	CASPLHEQFF	TGTGCCAGCCCCCTGCATGAGCAGTTCTTC
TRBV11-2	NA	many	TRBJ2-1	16	CASSARLDPLPTEQFF	TGTGCCAGCAGCGCCCGACTAGATCCCCTCCCCACTGAGCAGTTCTTC
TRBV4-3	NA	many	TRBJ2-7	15	CASSEGRGNSYEQYF	TGCGCCAGCAGCGAGGGGCGGGGCAACTCCTACGAGCAGTACTTC
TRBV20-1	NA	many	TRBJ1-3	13	CSARGYSGNTIYF	TGCAGTGCTAGAGGCTACTCTGGAAACACCATATATTTT
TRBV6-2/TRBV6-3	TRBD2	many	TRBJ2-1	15	CASSDGLGGFNEQFF	TGTGCCAGCAGTGACGGACTAGGAGGGTTTAATGAGCAGTTCTTC
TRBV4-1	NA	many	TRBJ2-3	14	CASSPGLARDTQYF	TGCGCCAGCAGCCCAGGACTCGCTCGGGATACGCAGTATTTT
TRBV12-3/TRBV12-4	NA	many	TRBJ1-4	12	CASSIRDEKLFF	TGTGCCAGCAGTATCCGGGACGAAAAACTGTTTTTT
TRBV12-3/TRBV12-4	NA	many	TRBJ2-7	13	CASSFGATYEQYF	TGTGCCAGCAGTTTTGGGGCGACCTACGAGCAGTACTTC
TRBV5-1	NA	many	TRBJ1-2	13	CASSSGGNYGYTF	TGCGCCAGCAGCTCCGGCGGGAACTATGGCTACACCTTC
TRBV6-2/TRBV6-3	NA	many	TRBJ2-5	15	CASSYSGYFQETQYF	TGTGCCAGCAGTTACTCGGGCTATTTCCAAGAGACCCAGTACTTC
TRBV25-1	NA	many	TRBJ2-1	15	CASSDVPDSYNEQFF	TGTGCCAGCAGTGATGTGCCGGACTCCTACAATGAGCAGTTCTTC